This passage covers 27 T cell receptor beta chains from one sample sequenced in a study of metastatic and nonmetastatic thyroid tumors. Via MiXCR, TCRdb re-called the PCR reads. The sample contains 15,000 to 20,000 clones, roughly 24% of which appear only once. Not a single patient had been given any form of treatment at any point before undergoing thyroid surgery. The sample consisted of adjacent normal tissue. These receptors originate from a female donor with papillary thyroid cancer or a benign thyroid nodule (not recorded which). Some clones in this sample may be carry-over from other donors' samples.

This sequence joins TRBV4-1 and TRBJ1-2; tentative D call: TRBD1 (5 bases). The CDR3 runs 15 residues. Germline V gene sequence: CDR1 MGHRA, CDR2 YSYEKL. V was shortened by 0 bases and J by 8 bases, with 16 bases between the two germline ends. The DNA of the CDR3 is TGCGCCAGCAGCCAAGATTGGGGAGGGGCGTGGGGCTACACCTTC. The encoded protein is CASSQDWGGAWGYTF.

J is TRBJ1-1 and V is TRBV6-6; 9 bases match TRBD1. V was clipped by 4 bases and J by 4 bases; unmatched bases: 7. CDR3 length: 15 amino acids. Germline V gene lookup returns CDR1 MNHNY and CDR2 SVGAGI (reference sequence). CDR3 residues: CASSSQQGAGTEAFF. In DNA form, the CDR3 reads TGTGCCAGCAGTTCTCAACAGGGGGCGGGCACTGAAGCTTTCTTT.

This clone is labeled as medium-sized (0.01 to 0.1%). Here the CDR3 DNA reads TGTGCCAGCAGCTTAGGCGGCGGCGCCAGGGGAGAGACCCAGTACTTC. This encodes CASSLGGGARGETQYF. This chain joins TRBV7-9 and TRBJ2-5; D is perhaps TRBD1 (6 bases). The germline V gene encodes CDR1 SEHNR and CDR2 FQNEAQ (reference sequence). V was trimmed by 1 base and J by 4 bases, leaving 16 bases between them. This CDR3 region has 16 residues.

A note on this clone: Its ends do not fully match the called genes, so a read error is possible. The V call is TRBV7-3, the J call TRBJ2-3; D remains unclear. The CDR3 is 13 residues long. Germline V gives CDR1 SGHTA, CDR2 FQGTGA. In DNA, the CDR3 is TGTGCCAGCAGCGTAACCAGCACAGATACGCAGTATTTT. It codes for CASSVTSTDTQYF.

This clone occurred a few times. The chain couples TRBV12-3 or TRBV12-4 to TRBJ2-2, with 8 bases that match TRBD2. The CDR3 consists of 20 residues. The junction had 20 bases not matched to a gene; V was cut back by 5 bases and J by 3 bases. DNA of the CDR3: TGTGCCAGCAGTCTTACGGGACTAGGTGTGGGAACCCCCGACACCGGGGAGCTGTTTTTT. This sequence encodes CASSLTGLGVGTPDTGELFF.

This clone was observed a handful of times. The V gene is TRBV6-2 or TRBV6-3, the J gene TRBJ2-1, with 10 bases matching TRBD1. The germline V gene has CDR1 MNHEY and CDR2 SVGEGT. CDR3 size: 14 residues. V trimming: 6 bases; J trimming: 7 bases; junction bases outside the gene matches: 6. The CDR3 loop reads CASRRQGARNEQFF. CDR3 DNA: TGTGCCAGCAGGAGACAGGGGGCGCGTAATGAGCAGTTCTTC.

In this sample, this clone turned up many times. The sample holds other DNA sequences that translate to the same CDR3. The CDR3 reads CASSRDRGSGEQFF. The CDR3 region has the DNA TGTGCCAGCAGTCGGGACAGGGGATCGGGTGAGCAGTTCTTC. The V and J genes are TRBV27 and TRBJ2-1; 10 bases are a match to TRBD1. Germline V gene data show CDR1 as MNHEY and CDR2 as SMNVEV (reference sequence). The CDR3 has 14 residues. J lost 9 bases, V lost 5 bases, and 7 bases had no gene match.

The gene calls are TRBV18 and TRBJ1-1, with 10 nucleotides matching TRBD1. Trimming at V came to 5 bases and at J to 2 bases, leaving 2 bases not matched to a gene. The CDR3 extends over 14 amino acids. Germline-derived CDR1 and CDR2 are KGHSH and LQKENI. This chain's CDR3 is CASSGQGENTEAFF. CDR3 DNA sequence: TGTGCCAGCTCAGGACAGGGGGAAAACACTGAAGCTTTCTTT. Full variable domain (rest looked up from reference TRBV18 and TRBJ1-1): NAGVMQNPRHLVRRRGQEARLRCSPMKGHSHVYWYRQLPEEGLKFMVYLQKENIIDESGMPKERFSAEFPKEGPSILRIQQVVRGDSAAYFCASSGQGENTEAFFGQGTRLTVV.

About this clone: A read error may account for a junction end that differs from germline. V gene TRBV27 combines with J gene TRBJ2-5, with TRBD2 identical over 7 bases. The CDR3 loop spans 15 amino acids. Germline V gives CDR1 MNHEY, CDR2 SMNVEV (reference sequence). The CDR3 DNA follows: TGTGCCAGCATTTTAAACGGCGGGAGCTGGGAGACCCAGTACTTC. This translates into CASILNGGSWETQYF.

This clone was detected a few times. CDR3: CASGESTQPYGYTF. Here the CDR3 DNA reads TGTGCCAGCGGCGAATCTACTCAGCCCTATGGCTACACCTTC. This chain joins TRBV2 and TRBJ1-2; D not certain. CDR3 length: 14 amino acids. Germline V CDR1 and CDR2: SNHLY, FYNNEI. V gave up 8 bases and J gave up 4 bases, with 17 bases separating them. Supplemented by reference TRBV2 and TRBJ1-2, the full variable domain reads EPEVTQTPSHQVTQMGQEVILRCVPISNHLYFYWYRQILGQKVEFLVSFYNNEISEKSEIFDDQFSVERPDGSNFTLKIRSTKLEDSAMYFCASGESTQPYGYTFGSGTRLTVV.

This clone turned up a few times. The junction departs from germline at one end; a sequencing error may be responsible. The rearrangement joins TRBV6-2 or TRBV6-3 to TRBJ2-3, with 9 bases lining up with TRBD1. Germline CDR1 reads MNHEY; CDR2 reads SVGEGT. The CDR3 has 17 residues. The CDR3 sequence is CASSYSSDRGSRDTHYF. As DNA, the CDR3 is TGTGCCAGCAGTTACTCGTCCGACAGGGGGTCGAGGGATACGCATTATTTT.

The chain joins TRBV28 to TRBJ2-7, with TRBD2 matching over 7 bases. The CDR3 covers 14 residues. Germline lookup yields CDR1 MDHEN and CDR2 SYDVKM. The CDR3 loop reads CEGSITGRSYEQYF. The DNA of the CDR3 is TGTGAAGGCAGTATTACCGGGAGGAGCTACGAGCAGTACTTC.

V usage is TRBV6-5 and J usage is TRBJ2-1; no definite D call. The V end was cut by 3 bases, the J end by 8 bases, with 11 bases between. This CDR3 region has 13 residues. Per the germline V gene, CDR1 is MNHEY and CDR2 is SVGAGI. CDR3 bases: TGTGCCAGCAGTTATCTCACCCAGGATGAGCAGTTCTTC. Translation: CASSYLTQDEQFF.

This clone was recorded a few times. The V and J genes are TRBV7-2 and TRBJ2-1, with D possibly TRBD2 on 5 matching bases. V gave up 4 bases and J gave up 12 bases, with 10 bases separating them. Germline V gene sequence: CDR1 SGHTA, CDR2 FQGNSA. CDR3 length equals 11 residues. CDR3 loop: CASSSDAGQFF. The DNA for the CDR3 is TGTGCCAGCAGCTCGGACGCGGGGCAGTTCTTC. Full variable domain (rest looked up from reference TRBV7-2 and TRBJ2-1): GAGVSQSPSNKVTEKGKDVELRCDPISGHTALYWYRQSLGQGLEFLIYFQGNSAPDKSGLPSDRFSAERTGGSVSTLTIQRTQQEDSAVYLCASSSDAGQFFGPGTRLTVL.

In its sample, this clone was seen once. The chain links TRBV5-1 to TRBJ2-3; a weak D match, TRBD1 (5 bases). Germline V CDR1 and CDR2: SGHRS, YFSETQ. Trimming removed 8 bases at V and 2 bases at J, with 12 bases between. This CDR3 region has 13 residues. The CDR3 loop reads CASARGYTDTQYF. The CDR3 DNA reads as TGCGCCAGTGCTAGGGGATACACAGATACGCAGTATTTT.

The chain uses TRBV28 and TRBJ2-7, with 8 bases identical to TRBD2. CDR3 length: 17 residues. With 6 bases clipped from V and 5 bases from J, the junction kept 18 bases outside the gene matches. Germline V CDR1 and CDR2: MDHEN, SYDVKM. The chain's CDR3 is CASSHYAPGTRLDEQYF. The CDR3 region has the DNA TGTGCCAGCAGCCATTACGCCCCCGGGACTAGGCTTGACGAGCAGTACTTC.

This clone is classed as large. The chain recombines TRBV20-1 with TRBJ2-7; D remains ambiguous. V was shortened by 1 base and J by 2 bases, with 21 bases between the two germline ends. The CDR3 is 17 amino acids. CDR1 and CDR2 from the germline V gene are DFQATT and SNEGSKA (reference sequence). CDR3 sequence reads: CSARGDFFQTTPYEQYF. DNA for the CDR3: TGCAGTGCTAGAGGAGACTTTTTTCAGACGACCCCCTACGAGCAGTACTTC.

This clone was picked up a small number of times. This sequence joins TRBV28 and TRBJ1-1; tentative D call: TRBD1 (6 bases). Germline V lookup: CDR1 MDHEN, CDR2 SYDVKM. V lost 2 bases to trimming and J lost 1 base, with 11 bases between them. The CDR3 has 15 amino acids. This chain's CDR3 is CASSLTGLGNTEAFF. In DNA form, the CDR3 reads TGTGCCAGCAGTTTAACAGGGTTGGGGAACACTGAAGCTTTCTTT.

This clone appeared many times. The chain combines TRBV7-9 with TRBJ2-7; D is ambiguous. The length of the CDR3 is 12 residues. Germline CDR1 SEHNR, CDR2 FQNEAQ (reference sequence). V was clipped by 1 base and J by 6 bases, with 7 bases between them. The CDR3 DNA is TGTGCCAGCAGCTTAGGGTCCGGCGAGCAGTACTTC. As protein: CASSLGSGEQYF. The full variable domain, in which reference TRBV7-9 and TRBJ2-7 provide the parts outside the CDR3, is DTGVSQNPRHKITKRGQNVTFRCDPISEHNRLYWYRQTLGQGPEFLTYFQNEAQLEKSRLLSDRFSAERPKGSFSTLEIQRTEQGDSAMYLCASSLGSGEQYFGPGTRLTVT.

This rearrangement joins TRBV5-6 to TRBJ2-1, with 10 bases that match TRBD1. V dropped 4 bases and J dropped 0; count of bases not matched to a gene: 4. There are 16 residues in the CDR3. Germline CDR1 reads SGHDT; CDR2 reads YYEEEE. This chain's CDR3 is CASSPRTGGSYNEQFF. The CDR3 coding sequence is TGTGCCAGCAGCCCCCGGACAGGGGGCTCCTACAATGAGCAGTTCTTC.

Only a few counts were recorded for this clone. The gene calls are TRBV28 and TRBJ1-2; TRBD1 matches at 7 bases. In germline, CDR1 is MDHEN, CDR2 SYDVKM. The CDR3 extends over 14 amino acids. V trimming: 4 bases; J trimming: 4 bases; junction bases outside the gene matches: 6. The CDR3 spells CASSSDRKIYGYTF. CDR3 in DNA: TGTGCCAGCAGTTCGGACAGGAAAATCTATGGCTACACCTTC.

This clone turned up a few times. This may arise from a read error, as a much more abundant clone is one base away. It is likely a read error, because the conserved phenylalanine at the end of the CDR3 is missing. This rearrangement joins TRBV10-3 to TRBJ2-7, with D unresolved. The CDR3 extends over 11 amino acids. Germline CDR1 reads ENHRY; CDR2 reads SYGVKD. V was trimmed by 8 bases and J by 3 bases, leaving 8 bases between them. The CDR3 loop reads CAIRQNYEQYL. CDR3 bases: TGTGCCATCCGCCAGAACTACGAGCAGTACCTC.

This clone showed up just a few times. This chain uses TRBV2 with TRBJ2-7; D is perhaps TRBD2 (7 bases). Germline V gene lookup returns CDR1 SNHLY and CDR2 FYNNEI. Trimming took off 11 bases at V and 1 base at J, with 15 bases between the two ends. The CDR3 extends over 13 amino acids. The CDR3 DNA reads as TGTGCCGCCTCGGGGGGCGTATCCTACGAGCAGTACTTC. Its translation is CAASGGVSYEQYF.

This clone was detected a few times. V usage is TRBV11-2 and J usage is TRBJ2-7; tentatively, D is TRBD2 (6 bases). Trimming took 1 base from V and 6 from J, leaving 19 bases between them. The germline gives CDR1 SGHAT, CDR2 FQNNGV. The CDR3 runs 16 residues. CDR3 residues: CASSLGVLGLPSEQYV. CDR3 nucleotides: TGTGCCAGCAGCTTAGGGGTCTTGGGACTTCCCTCCGAGCAGTACGTC.

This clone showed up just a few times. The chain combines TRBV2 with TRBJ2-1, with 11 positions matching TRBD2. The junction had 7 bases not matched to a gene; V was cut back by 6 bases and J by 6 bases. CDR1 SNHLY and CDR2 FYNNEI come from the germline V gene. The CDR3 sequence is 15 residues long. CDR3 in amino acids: CASSLTSGRSNEQFF. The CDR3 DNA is TGTGCCAGCAGCCTTACTAGCGGGAGATCCAATGAGCAGTTCTTC. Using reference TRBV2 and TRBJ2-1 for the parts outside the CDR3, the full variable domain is EPEVTQTPSHQVTQMGQEVILRCVPISNHLYFYWYRQILGQKVEFLVSFYNNEISEKSEIFDDQFSVERPDGSNFTLKIRSTKLEDSAMYFCASSLTSGRSNEQFFGPGTRLTVL.

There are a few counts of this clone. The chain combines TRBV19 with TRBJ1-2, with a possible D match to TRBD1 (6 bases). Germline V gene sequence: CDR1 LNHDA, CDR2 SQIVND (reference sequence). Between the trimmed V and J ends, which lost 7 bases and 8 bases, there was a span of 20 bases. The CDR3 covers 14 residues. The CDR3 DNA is TGTGCCAGTATCCCCCTAGGGGGAGAGGAGGGCTACACCTTC. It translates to CASIPLGGEEGYTF.

The CDR3 reads CSAWRGPLETQYF. The CDR3 DNA sequence: TGCAGTGCCTGGAGAGGACCTTTGGAGACCCAGTACTTC. The chain uses TRBV20-1 and TRBJ2-5; unclear D gene. The CDR3 is 13 amino acids. CDR1 and CDR2 (germline): DFQATT, SNEGSKA (reference sequence). V was trimmed by 6 bases and J by 5 bases, leaving 16 bases between them.